This TCR beta chain was documented in a study of Graves' ophthalmopathy and Graves' hyperthyroidism (dated by TCRdb to 2016 to 2019). Study-wide context: Stable hyperthyroidism was defined as no progression to ophthalmopathy within 18 months of follow-up. An independent validation cohort comprised roughly 20 hyperthyroidism patients and 15 to 17 patients who later progressed from hyperthyroidism to ophthalmopathy. After sampling, hyperthyroidism patients received methimazole starting at 30 mg daily, and ophthalmopathy patients received high-dose intravenous methylprednisolone. T-cell repertoires of thyroid tissue and blood were compared in several hyperthyroidism patients. The study used signatures of the TCR beta repertoire to tell Graves' ophthalmopathy apart from Graves' hyperthyroidism and to predict which patients would progress to ophthalmopathy. To explore V-J signatures that distinguish ophthalmopathy from hyperthyroidism, a discovery set of more than 90 patients was enrolled, made up of 43 with ophthalmopathy and around 60 with stable hyperthyroidism. In total, approximately 130 blood samples were TCR-sequenced: some 43 ophthalmopathy, some 75 hyperthyroidism and approximately 17 hyperthyroidism-to-ophthalmopathy patients.

Broad study findings and their caveats: The 13-signature model separated ophthalmopathy from stable hyperthyroidism with 85% to 90% sensitivity and less than 83% specificity in cross-validation, and 80%/75% in the test set. In validation, the model predicted ophthalmopathy progression with over 60% sensitivity and 72.22% specificity; around twelve predicted patients were CT-confirmed with GO in a median of around 6 months. Sample size was not predetermined statistically, and investigators were not blinded to group allocation. Most of the expanded thyroid clonotypes with a frequency above 0.001 were also detected in blood, and it was suggested that the thyroid immune response may be reflected by blood repertoires.

From the cysteine through the phenylalanine, the CDR3 covers 15 amino acids. The DNA shown is the 45-base CDR3, in frame from base 1. As encoded in the germline V gene, CDR1 is MNHEY while CDR2 is SVGAGI. The V end loses 0 bases and the J end loses 8 bases, and a stretch of 13 bases separates them. For repertoire sequencing, TCR beta CDR3 regions were amplified from RNA transcripts. HTBI primers and the Qiagen OneStep RT-PCR kit were used in a first-round RT-PCR, which was followed by a second-round multiplex PCR, size selection and purification. Libraries were sequenced on an Illumina HiSeq2000 using paired-end 100 bp reads. Under the source paper's analysis protocol: SOAPnuke was used to process the reads, throwing out any read that had adapters, had uncalled bases, had a mean Phred below 15, or lacked an exact constant-primer or identifier match. COPE v1.2.5 was used to merge high-quality paired reads. Each unique nucleotide sequence was defined as a clonotype, and clonotypes were aligned to IMGT TRB V, D and J references with MiTCR v1.1. Analysis was restricted to V-J combinations with a frequency above 0.0001, which covered over 98% of repertoires. A TCR clonal expansion and chaos score per V-J combination was defined as the ratio of F50 clonal expansion to chaos observed in the TCRdist matrix. Features were reduced by Welch's t-statistics and random forest to approximately 12 V-J combinations, which fed a naive Bayes classifier. Thyroid-blood repertoire similarity was quantified with the Morisita-Horn index. TCRdb applied fastp at Q25 and MiXCR to the public reads, then kept only in-frame beta chains. Rows with one shared CDR3 protein collapse into an entry with the most common genes and DNA. The V and J calls here are based on TCRdb, not the publication. For this sample the table gives around 1,000,000 distinct CDR3 sequences, of which 35% to 40% were detected only once. The ten largest clones take up more than 9.5% of the sample.

Hyperthyroidism patients were newly diagnosed, were aged 18 to 65 years, and had a disease duration under 2 months. Patients were excluded if they had other autoimmune diseases, uncontrolled infections, pregnancy or lactation. Clinical symptoms, serum thyroxine, TRAb, thyroid ultrasound and orbital computed tomography were used for diagnosis. Total RNA was extracted with Trizol reagent and quality-checked on an Agilent 2100 Bioanalyzer. This clonotype was seen at least ten times. It lacks a known antigen. Per-base quality was not reported, and no clone a single base away is much larger than it. This TCR derives from an adult man with Graves' hyperthyroidism. Specimen: peripheral blood or thyroid tissue (not recorded which). The chain is encoded by TRBV6-5 joined to TRBJ2-2; the D gene is possibly TRBD1 or TRBD2, each agreeing over 6 bases. The DNA sequence follows: TGTGCCAGCAGTTACTCGATCGGGGGCGAGGGGGAGCTGTTTTTT. This translates into CASSYSIGGEGELFF.